The subject of this entry is one TCR beta chain. The antigen is unknown. These data come from a study of cytomegalovirus exposure and HLA in healthy donors. General study points: One variant, a missense change in DCLRE1C, was linked in a later analysis to TCR beta V- and J-gene trimming. A previous analysis found most TCR beta V segments productive roughly 87% or roughly 30% of the time.

The PCR ran on 60 Vbeta and 13 Jbeta primers. The assay was immunoSEQ multiplex PCR, and TCRdb's table has in-frame clones only and misses some. This table holds about 90,000 clones, less than 65% found once. Germline-derived CDR1 and CDR2 are PRHDT and FYEKMQ (reference sequence). This CDR3 has 14 amino acids. Unmatched junction bases numbered 4, after V lost 2 bases and J lost 8 bases. The rearrangement links TRBV13 to TRBJ1-4, with TRBD1 matching over 8 bases. Sequencing input: PBMCs. The receptor was derived from a woman younger than 45 in good health and CMV-seropositive. CDR3 nucleotides: TGTGCCAGCAGCTTAAAACAGGGGGGGGAAAAACTGTTTTTT. It yields the protein CASSLKQGGEKLFF.